This TCR beta chain was retrieved from a study of T cells after posttransplantation cyclophosphamide. General observations from the study: Skin or GI-infiltrating T cells shared few TRB sequences with blood.

This clone occurred many times. The antigen remains undetermined. Clones were read by immunoSEQ multiplex PCR, and TCRdb kept only the in-frame ones, dropping some. The repertoire has about 39,000 clones, none seen only once; the ten largest take about 4.2%. Losses at the gene ends were 6 bases for V and 4 bases for J; bases not matched to a gene: 8. Germline V gene data show CDR1 as SGHRS and CDR2 as YFSETQ. The CDR3 is made up of 14 amino acids. The related graft donor's blood sample was taken on the day of bone marrow donation. The TCR originated in a woman in her fifties or sixties in good health and a related stem cell transplant donor. Material for sequencing was PBMCs. The gene calls are TRBV5-1 and TRBJ2-3; TRBD1 aligns across 7 bases. CDR3 bases: TGCGCCAGCAAGCTACAGGGGCCCCCAGATACGCAGTATTTT. This codes for CASKLQGPPDTQYF.